One and the same sample provided the 2 T cell receptor beta chains below, sequenced in a study of graft-versus-host responses after intestinal transplantation (dated by TCRdb to the early 2020s). In light of the paper, this sample's time point label describes: cells obtained before transplantation from donor or recipient. In the mixed lymphocyte reactions, roughly 200,000 CFSE-labeled pre-transplant responders were plated with roughly 200,000 irradiated violet-dye-labeled stimulators and cultured for roughly six days. Library prep was done by the immunoSEQ multiplex PCR assay. TCRdb retrieved this table from immuneACCESS and kept in-frame rearrangements only. Not all clones are present; in checked studies, unresolved V genes account for under half, and no reason is known for the remainder. The sample profile shows about 14,000 clones; roughly 32% of them were found once. Clones ranked in the top ten supply roughly 2.3% of the sample.

Sample: alloreactive CD8+ T cells from a mixed lymphocyte reaction culture, taken before intestinal transplant. The sample's cell subset or site, from its label and the paper: CFSE-low proliferating T cells sorted from roughly six-day pre-transplant mixed lymphocyte reaction (GvH or HvG direction). These receptors were taken from a human patient who received an intestinal transplant.

This chain connects TRBV19 to TRBJ2-7, with D perhaps TRBD2 (6 bases). Germline assignment: CDR1 LNHDA and CDR2 SQIVND (reference sequence). The CDR3 is 13 amino acids. V shed 6 bases and J shed 3 bases, with 12 bases lying between them. The CDR3 sequence is CASRSAGDYEQYF. The CDR3 coding sequence is TGTGCCAGTAGGTCAGCGGGTGACTACGAGCAGTACTTC.

A few counts support this clone. V usage is TRBV7-8 and J usage is TRBJ1-4, with unresolved D. CDR3 size: 17 residues. V lost 3 bases to trimming and J lost 0 bases, with 14 bases between them. Germline assignment: CDR1 SGHVS and CDR2 FQNEAQ. DNA for the CDR3: TGTGCCAGCAGCTTCCCTCGGCGGGGTACAACTAATGAAAAACTGTTTTTT. Translation gives CASSFPRRGTTNEKLFF.